This note documents a single T cell receptor beta chain sequence. Its specificity is unknown. CDR3 length: 13 amino acids. Trimming took 0 bases from V and 13 from J, leaving 13 bases between them. CDR1 and CDR2 from the germline V gene are LNHNV and YYDKDF (reference sequence). This sample was included in a study of blood T cells in healthy people across ages. On the study more broadly: Template-switching capture recovered about one barcoded beta molecule per two T cells.

Combining a sample-barcoded 5' primer with a J-beta primer mix, a second PCR ran for roughly 6 to 11 cycles. A single record per CDR3 protein comes from TCRdb applying MiXCR to the 5' RACE reads. The sample gives 910,000 or so distinct CDR3 sequences, just over 50% of which show up once; around a fifth is in the top ten. General observations from the study: Diversity was higher, and naive CD4+ cells more numerous, in long-lived donors than in aged donors.

Sequencing was done on a sample of blood. This rearrangement joins TRBV15 to TRBJ2-1; tentative D call: TRBD1 (5 bases). This receptor was identified in a woman aged 60-70 years in good health. The CDR3 is CATSRDPPRAQFF. CDR3 coding DNA: TGTGCCACCAGCAGAGATCCCCCCAGGGCTCAGTTCTTC.